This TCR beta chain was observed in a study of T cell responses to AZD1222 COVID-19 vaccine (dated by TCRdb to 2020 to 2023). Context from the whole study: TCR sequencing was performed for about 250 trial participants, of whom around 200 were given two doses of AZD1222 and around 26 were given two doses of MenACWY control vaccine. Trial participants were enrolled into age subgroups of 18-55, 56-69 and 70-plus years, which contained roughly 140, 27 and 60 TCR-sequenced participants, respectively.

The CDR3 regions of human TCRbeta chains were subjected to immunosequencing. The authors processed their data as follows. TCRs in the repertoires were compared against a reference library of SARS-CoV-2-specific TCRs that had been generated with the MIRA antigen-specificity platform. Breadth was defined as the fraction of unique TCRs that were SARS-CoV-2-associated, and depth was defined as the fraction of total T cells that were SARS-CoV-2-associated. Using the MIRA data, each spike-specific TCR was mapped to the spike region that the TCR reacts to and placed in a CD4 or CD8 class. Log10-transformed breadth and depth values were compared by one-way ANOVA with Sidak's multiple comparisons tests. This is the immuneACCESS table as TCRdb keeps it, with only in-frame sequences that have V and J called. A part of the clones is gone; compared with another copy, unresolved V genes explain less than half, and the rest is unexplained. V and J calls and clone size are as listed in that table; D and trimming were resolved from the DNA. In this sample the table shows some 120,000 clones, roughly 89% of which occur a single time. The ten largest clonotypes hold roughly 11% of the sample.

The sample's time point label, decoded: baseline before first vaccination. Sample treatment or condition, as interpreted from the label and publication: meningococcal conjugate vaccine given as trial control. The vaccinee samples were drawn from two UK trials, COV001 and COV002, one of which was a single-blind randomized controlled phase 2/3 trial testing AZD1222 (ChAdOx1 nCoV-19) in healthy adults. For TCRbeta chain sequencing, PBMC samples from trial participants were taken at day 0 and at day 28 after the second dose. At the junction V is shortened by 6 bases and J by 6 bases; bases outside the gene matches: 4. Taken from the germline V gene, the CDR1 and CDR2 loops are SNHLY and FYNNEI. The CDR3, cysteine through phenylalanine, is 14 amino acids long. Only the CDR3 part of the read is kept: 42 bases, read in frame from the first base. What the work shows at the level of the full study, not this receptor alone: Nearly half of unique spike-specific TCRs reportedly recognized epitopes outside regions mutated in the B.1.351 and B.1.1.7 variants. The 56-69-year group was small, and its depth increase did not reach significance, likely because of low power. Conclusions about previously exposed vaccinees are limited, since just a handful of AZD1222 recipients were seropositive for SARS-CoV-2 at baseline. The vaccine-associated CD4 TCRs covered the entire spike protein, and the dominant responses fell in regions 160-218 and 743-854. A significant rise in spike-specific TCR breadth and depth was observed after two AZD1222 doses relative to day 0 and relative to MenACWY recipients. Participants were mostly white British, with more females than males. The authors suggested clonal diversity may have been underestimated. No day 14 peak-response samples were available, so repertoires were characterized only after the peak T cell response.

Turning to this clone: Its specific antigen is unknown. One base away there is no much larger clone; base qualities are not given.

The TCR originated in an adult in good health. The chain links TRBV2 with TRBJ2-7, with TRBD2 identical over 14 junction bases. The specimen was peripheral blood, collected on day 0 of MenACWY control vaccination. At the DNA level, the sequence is TGTGCCAGCAGCCCGGGACTAGCGGGAGCCGAGCAGTACTTC. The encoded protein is CASSPGLAGAEQYF.